This passage covers 19 T cell receptor beta chains from one sample sequenced in a study of T cells after posttransplantation cyclophosphamide. A marrow graft followed busulfan-fludarabine conditioning, with cyclophosphamide on days +3 and +4. Using immunoSEQ multiplex PCR, the repertoire was profiled, and TCRdb retains in-frame clones only, with some absent. Observed in the sample are about 27,000 clones, none of them singletons. The source was PBMCs, collected after allogeneic stem cell transplant with posttransplant cyclophosphamide. Every receptor here comes from a male patient aged 18-29 years who received an allogeneic stem cell transplant from a related donor, was CMV-positive, and had no GVHD. Some T cells may be provided by the graft donor.

This clone appeared many times. J is TRBJ2-4 and V is TRBV9; 8 nucleotides align to TRBD1. The length of the CDR3 is 15 residues. Per germline, CDR1 SGDLS and CDR2 YYNGEE. V lost 2 bases, J lost 5 bases, and 6 bases stayed unmatched. CDR3 coding DNA: TGTGCCAGCAGCGTCACCCAGGGGGCCGAAAACATTCAGTACTTC. Translated: CASSVTQGAENIQYF.

This clone was picked up many times. This chain joins TRBV5-1 and TRBJ2-7, with TRBD2 identical over 11 bases. The germline V gene has CDR1 SGHRS and CDR2 YFSETQ. The ends lost 4 bases at V and 2 bases at J; junction bases unmatched: 5. The CDR3 spans 15 residues. The CDR3 nucleotides read TGCGCCAGCAGCCCCACTAGCGGGGGCACCTACGAGCAGTACTTC. Protein: CASSPTSGGTYEQYF.

This clone was seen at least ten times. The J gene is TRBJ2-1, the V gene TRBV14, with D possibly being TRBD2 (6 bases). CDR1 SGHDN and CDR2 FVKESK come from the germline V gene. Trimming pared 4 bases from V and 4 bases from J, leaving 11 bases between. This CDR3 has 14 amino acids. The CDR3 DNA reads TGTGCCAGCAGCCCCCCGGGACTTTACAATGAGCAGTTCTTC. Translated, it gives CASSPPGLYNEQFF.

This clone was seen many times. This chain links TRBV30 with TRBJ1-5; D possibly corresponds to TRBD1 (6 bases). Germline lookup yields CDR1 GTSNPN and CDR2 SVGIG (reference sequence). The CDR3 is 17 amino acids. Trimming stripped 0 bases from V and 6 bases from J, with 21 bases between. As DNA, the CDR3 is TGTGCCTGGAGTGTAGCTAGCCCAGGGGAAAGGAGTCAGCCCCAGCATTTT. It translates to CAWSVASPGERSQPQHF.

This clone appeared many times. The chain uses TRBV6-5 and TRBJ1-2, with 8 bases fitting TRBD1. In germline, CDR1 is MNHEY, CDR2 SVGAGI. The CDR3 covers 14 residues. V lost 7 bases to trimming and J lost 8 bases; unmatched junction nucleotides: 12. The CDR3 DNA reads TGTGCCAGCATCGACAGGGGCGTCTCTATGGGCTACACCTTC. Its translation: CASIDRGVSMGYTF.

This clone was detected many times. This chain uses TRBV5-4 with TRBJ2-1; no clear D gene. The CDR3 contains 14 residues. V was pared by 3 bases and J by 2 bases, with 9 bases between. Germline lookup yields CDR1 SGHNT and CDR2 YYREEE (reference sequence). The DNA for the CDR3 is TGTGCCAGCAGCTCCGGGTCTACCTACAATGAGCAGTTCTTC. Translation: CASSSGSTYNEQFF.

This clone was counted ten times or more. The chain has TRBV19 and TRBJ1-2, with 10 nucleotides matching TRBD1. CDR3 length: 19 amino acids. J was trimmed by 0 bases and V by 4 bases; bases with no gene match: 14. Germline-derived CDR1 and CDR2 are LNHDA and SQIVND (reference sequence). In DNA, the CDR3 is TGTGCCAGTAGTAGGAAGTTCGGGACAGGGGACTACTCTAACTATGGCTACACCTTC. This gives the protein CASSRKFGTGDYSNYGYTF.

This clone was seen ten or more times. J is TRBJ2-7 and V is TRBV5-4; 10 bases align to TRBD1. The CDR3 spans 15 residues. Germline V CDR1 and CDR2: SGHNT, YYREEE (reference sequence). The trim removed 5 bases at V and 1 base at J, leaving 6 bases unmatched. In DNA form, the CDR3 reads TGTGCCAGCAGTCGCCGGGACAGGGGATCCTACGAGCAGTACTTC. This codes for CASSRRDRGSYEQYF. Drawing the rest from reference TRBV5-4 and TRBJ2-7, the complete variable domain is ETGVTQSPTHLIKTRGQQVTLRCSSQSGHNTVSWYQQALGQGPQFIFQYYREEENGRGNFPPRFSGLQFPNYSSELNVNALELDDSALYLCASSRRDRGSYEQYFGPGTRLTVT.

This clone was found many times. V and J are TRBV7-2 and TRBJ1-1; 7 bases fit TRBD1. Trimming removed 0 bases from V and 12 bases from J; junction bases left unmatched: 10. This CDR3 has 14 residues. In germline, CDR1 is SGHTA, CDR2 FQGNSA. The DNA for the CDR3 is TGTGCCAGCAGCTTAGCGCCGGGACAGTATGAGACTTTCTTT. Translated, it gives CASSLAPGQYETFF.

This clone appeared many times. This CDR3 is CASGDRGTEAFF. In DNA, the CDR3 is TGTGCCAGCGGGGACAGGGGCACTGAAGCTTTCTTT. The chain is built from TRBV7-3 and TRBJ1-1; 10 nucleotides match TRBD1. V was clipped by 8 bases and J by 4 bases; unmatched bases: 1. CDR3 length: 12 residues. Germline CDR1 reads SGHTA; CDR2 reads FQGTGA.

This clone was recorded many times. The chain couples TRBV6-6 to TRBJ2-5, with 9 positions matching TRBD1. With V trimmed by 0 bases and J by 4 bases, 6 bases remained unmatched. This CDR3 spans 16 amino acids. Germline V gene lookup returns CDR1 MNHNY and CDR2 SVGAGI (reference sequence). CDR3: CASSYSSTGGIETQYF. The CDR3 region has the DNA TGTGCCAGCAGTTACTCCTCGACAGGGGGGATAGAGACCCAGTACTTC.

This clone was seen ten or more times. V and J are TRBV28 and TRBJ2-7; perhaps TRBD1 as D (5 bases). This CDR3 is 14 amino acids long. V gave up 5 bases and J gave up 2 bases, with 13 bases separating them. Germline loops: CDR1 MDHEN, CDR2 SYDVKM. CDR3 DNA: TGTGCCAGCAGTCTCCCCAGCAGGGCCTACGAGCAGTACTTC. It translates to CASSLPSRAYEQYF.

Many counts were recorded for this clone. The gene calls are TRBV27 and TRBJ1-5; TRBD1 might be the D (5 bases). V lost 5 bases and J 3 bases, leaving 8 bases between the germline ends. Germline values: CDR1 MNHEY, CDR2 SMNVEV (reference sequence). This CDR3 region has 13 residues. The CDR3 DNA reads as TGTGCCAGCAGTCGACAGAACAATCAGCCCCAGCATTTT. Residues: CASSRQNNQPQHF.

This clone was counted at least ten times. The V and J genes are TRBV5-5 and TRBJ1-2; D uncertain. V dropped 4 bases and J dropped 0 bases, with 7 bases sitting between them. The CDR3 runs 13 residues. From germline, CDR1 is SGHKS and CDR2 YYEKEE (reference sequence). CDR3 amino acids: CASSVATNYGYTF. CDR3 DNA sequence: TGTGCCAGCAGCGTGGCCACTAACTATGGCTACACCTTC.

Many counts were recorded for this clone. The V gene is TRBV5-6, the J gene TRBJ2-3, with 11 positions matching TRBD2. The germline gives CDR1 SGHDT, CDR2 YYEEEE. Trimming took 3 bases from V and 4 from J; bases not matched to a gene: 10. The CDR3 length is 17 residues. The CDR3 protein is CASSSLGLAEGADTQYF. The CDR3 DNA sequence: TGTGCCAGCAGCTCACTGGGACTAGCGGAGGGGGCAGATACGCAGTATTTT.

This clone was detected many times. The chain uses TRBV11-1 and TRBJ1-6; D may be TRBD1 (5 bases). V lost 3 bases and J 11 bases, leaving 14 bases between the germline ends. Germline assignment: CDR1 SGHAT and CDR2 FQDESV (reference sequence). The CDR3 is made up of 14 amino acids. The CDR3 is CASSLRGQGAPLHF. The CDR3 DNA reads as TGTGCCAGCAGCTTGCGGGGCCAGGGAGCACCCCTCCACTTT.

This clone was counted at least ten times. The chain is built from TRBV4-3 and TRBJ2-1, with D maybe TRBD1 (6 bases). The CDR3 totals 17 residues. V was pared by 3 bases and J by 10 bases, with 25 bases between. The germline CDR1 and CDR2 sequences are LGHNA and YSLEER. The CDR3 loop is CASSHRNYRDPQGEQFF. DNA for the CDR3: TGCGCCAGCAGCCACCGAAATTACCGGGACCCCCAGGGGGAGCAGTTCTTC.

In its sample, this clone was seen many times. The chain joins TRBV14 to TRBJ2-7; 9 nucleotides line up with TRBD2. The CDR3 length is 15 residues. Per germline, CDR1 SGHDN and CDR2 FVKESK. V gave up 4 bases and J gave up 5 bases; unmatched junction bases: 9. The CDR3 loop is CASSLLAGGLHEQYF. The CDR3 nucleotides are TGTGCCAGCAGCCTCCTCGCGGGAGGGCTCCACGAGCAGTACTTC. Full variable domain (outside the CDR3, taken from reference TRBV14 and TRBJ2-7): EAGVTQFPSHSVIEKGQTVTLRCDPISGHDNLYWYRRVMGKEIKFLLHFVKESKQDESGMPNNRFLAERTGGTYSTLKVQPAELEDSGVYFCASSLLAGGLHEQYFGPGTRLTVT.

This clone was recorded many times. The rearrangement uses TRBV19 and TRBJ2-7, with 7 bases matching TRBD2. Per the germline V gene, CDR1 is LNHDA and CDR2 is SQIVND (reference sequence). V trimming: 0 bases; J trimming: 5 bases; junction bases outside the gene matches: 13. CDR3 length equals 17 residues. The CDR3 protein is CASSIDPRGERVHEQYF. For the CDR3, the DNA is TGTGCCAGTAGTATAGACCCTCGGGGGGAGAGGGTCCACGAGCAGTACTTC.